Following are 20 T cell receptor beta chains from one sample sequenced in a study of blood T cell repertoires in COVID-19. TCRdb keeps only in-frame clones here, not all; method: immunoSEQ multiplex PCR. Of about 300,000 clones listed, 70% to 90% are singletons. Specimen: PBMCs or T cells enriched from blood (not recorded which). Receptor source: a man aged 25-40 years who had recovered from COVID-19.

J is TRBJ1-5 and V is TRBV7-9, with D unclear. CDR3 length: 13 amino acids. Germline CDR1 is SEHNR and CDR2 is FQNEAQ (reference sequence). V lost 6 bases, J lost 4 bases, and 10 bases lay in between. CDR3 in amino acids: CASSSLLNQPQHF. The DNA of the CDR3 is TGTGCCAGCAGTTCTCTTCTGAATCAGCCCCAGCATTTT.

CDR3 coding DNA: TGTGCCAGCAGCTTAGAGTATGGTAGCGGGGGGACCTACGAGCAGTACTTC. Residues: CASSLEYGSGGTYEQYF. J is TRBJ2-7 and V is TRBV11-2, with 10 positions matching TRBD2. V trimming: 0 bases; J trimming: 2 bases; junction bases outside the gene matches: 7. CDR3 length: 17 residues. Germline V lookup: CDR1 SGHAT, CDR2 FQNNGV.

The J gene is TRBJ2-1, the V gene TRBV29-1; 7 nucleotides align to TRBD1. Trimming cost V 3 bases and J 7 bases; bases outside gene matches: 6. Germline lookup yields CDR1 SQVTM and CDR2 ANQGSEA. The CDR3 has 13 amino acids. In DNA form, the CDR3 reads TGCAGCGTTGAGGAAAACAGGGGTAATGAGCAGTTCTTC. Residues: CSVEENRGNEQFF.

V gene TRBV4-2 combines with J gene TRBJ2-7; D perhaps matches TRBD1 (5 bases). The V and J ends lost 0 bases and 5 bases respectively, with 8 bases between them. CDR1 is LGHNA and CDR2 is YNFKEQ in the germline V gene. The length of the CDR3 is 13 residues. CDR3 nucleotide sequence: TGTGCCAGCAGCCAAGATTTACAGGACGAGCAGTACTTC. Protein: CASSQDLQDEQYF.

V usage is TRBV7-8 and J usage is TRBJ1-2; 12 bases map to TRBD1. The CDR3 has 13 residues. Germline loops: CDR1 SGHVS, CDR2 FQNEAQ. V shed 5 bases and J 8 bases; nucleotides not matched to a gene: 3. The CDR3 protein is CASSRDRGQGYTF. The CDR3, as DNA: TGTGCCAGCAGCCGGGACAGGGGGCAAGGCTACACCTTC.

This chain joins TRBV10-2 and TRBJ2-7; 11 bases are a match to TRBD2. Germline-derived CDR1 and CDR2 are WSHSY and SAAADI. Trimming took 6 bases from V and 1 from J; bases not matched to a gene: 2. CDR3 size: 14 residues. DNA of the CDR3: TGCGCCAGCAGGCCTAGCGGGGGGTCCTACGAGCAGTACTTC. This translates into CASRPSGGSYEQYF.

The chain employs TRBV3-1 (or the pseudogene TRBV3-2) and TRBJ2-2; TRBD2 matches 12 bases. V dropped 3 bases and J dropped 6; count of bases not matched to a gene: 5. The germline V gene has CDR1 LGHDT and CDR2 YNNKEL (reference sequence). The CDR3 covers 16 residues. The chain's CDR3 is CASSQASGGAAGELFF. CDR3 coding DNA: TGTGCCAGCAGCCAGGCTAGCGGGGGGGCTGCCGGGGAGCTGTTTTTT.

The chain couples TRBV7-9 to TRBJ2-1; 8 bases fit TRBD1. CDR3 length equals 17 residues. The germline V gene encodes CDR1 SEHNR and CDR2 FQNEAQ (reference sequence). The junction had 7 bases not matched to a gene; V was cut back by 2 bases and J by 1 base. CDR3 sequence: CASSLFKGQVSYNEQFF. The CDR3 region has the DNA TGTGCCAGCAGCTTATTTAAGGGACAGGTATCCTACAATGAGCAGTTCTTC.

V and J are TRBV3-1 (or the pseudogene TRBV3-2) and TRBJ1-3, with unresolved D. The CDR3 runs to 18 residues. CDR1 and CDR2 (germline): LGHDT, YNNKEL (reference sequence). Trimming removed 2 bases at V and 0 bases at J, with 17 bases between. CDR3 nucleotide sequence: TGTGCCAGCAGCCAAAATTATTTTATTGCGCTCTCTGGAAACACCATATATTTT. As protein: CASSQNYFIALSGNTIYF.

The V and J genes are TRBV10-1 and TRBJ2-6, with 9 positions matching TRBD1. The V gene end was trimmed by 6 bases and the J gene end by 4 bases; junction bases not matched to a gene: 10. Germline CDR1 reads WNHNN; CDR2 reads SYGVQD (reference sequence). The CDR3 has 17 residues. Here the CDR3 DNA reads TGCGCCAGCAGATTACGGGACAGGGCTACCGGGGCCAACGTCCTGACTTTC. Residues: CASRLRDRATGANVLTF.

The chain uses TRBV5-1 and TRBJ2-3; 10 nucleotides align to TRBD1. The trim removed 0 bases at V and 0 bases at J, leaving 7 bases unmatched. Germline CDR1 reads SGHRS; CDR2 reads YFSETQ. The CDR3 has 18 amino acids. The CDR3 spells CASSLGQGARASTDTQYF. CDR3 coding DNA: TGCGCCAGCAGCTTGGGACAGGGGGCTCGGGCTAGCACAGATACGCAGTATTTT.

The CDR3 spells CASSSGHLTNEKLFF. In DNA form, the CDR3 reads TGCGCCAGCAGCTCTGGACATTTGACTAATGAAAAACTGTTTTTT. This chain connects TRBV5-1 to TRBJ1-4, with D possibly being TRBD1 (5 bases). The V and J ends lost 3 bases and 2 bases respectively, with 11 bases between them. Per the germline V gene, CDR1 is SGHRS and CDR2 is YFSETQ. CDR3 length: 15 residues.

This chain links TRBV25-1 with TRBJ2-3; no clear D gene. The V gene's germline CDR1 is MGHDK and CDR2 SYGVNS. Trimming cost V 6 bases and J 3 bases, with 4 bases left between them. The CDR3 covers 11 residues. The CDR3 sequence: CASRETDTQYF. The CDR3 DNA sequence: TGTGCCAGCAGAGAGACAGATACGCAGTATTTT.

This chain joins TRBV5-1 and TRBJ2-5; 7 nucleotides align to TRBD2. V was clipped by 2 bases and J by 2 bases; unmatched bases: 3. This CDR3 contains 14 residues. Germline CDR1 reads SGHRS; CDR2 reads YFSETQ. This chain's CDR3 is CASSLGTTQETQYF. CDR3 sequence (DNA): TGCGCCAGCAGCTTAGGGACTACGCAAGAGACCCAGTACTTC.

The rearrangement uses TRBV7-9 and TRBJ2-1; possibly TRBD1 for D (5 bases). The CDR3 is 17 residues long. Germline V gives CDR1 SEHNR, CDR2 FQNEAQ (reference sequence). Trimming took off 4 bases at V and 0 bases at J, with 16 bases between the two ends. The DNA for the CDR3 is TGTGCCAGCAGCTCCATTCGGACACTCCGCTCCTACAATGAGCAGTTCTTC. Protein product: CASSSIRTLRSYNEQFF.

This clone was counted between two and nine times. The chain carries TRBV12-1 and TRBJ1-4. TRBV12-1 is marked as a pseudogene. The CDR3 contains 17 residues. The CDR3 protein is CASSPGEGRPTNEKLFF. In DNA, the CDR3 is TGTGCCAGCAGCCCCGGTGAAGGGAGACCGACTAATGAAAAACTGTTTTTT.

This sequence joins TRBV3-1 (or the pseudogene TRBV3-2) and TRBJ1-4; D is possibly TRBD1 (6 bases). Germline CDR1 LGHDT, CDR2 YNNKEL (reference sequence). V was trimmed by 2 bases and J by 7 bases, leaving 14 bases between them. CDR3 length: 15 residues. The CDR3, as DNA: TGTGCCAGCAGCCAACCGACAGGTTCCACTGAAAAACTGTTTTTT. As protein: CASSQPTGSTEKLFF.

V and J are TRBV28 and TRBJ1-3; D unclear. The germline CDR1 and CDR2 sequences are MDHEN and SYDVKM. This CDR3 is 13 amino acids long. The V and J ends lost 6 bases and 5 bases respectively, with 11 bases between them. The CDR3 protein is CASSGILRNTIYF. The CDR3 nucleotides are TGTGCCAGCAGCGGGATTTTAAGAAACACCATATATTTT.

The chain employs TRBV3-1 (or the pseudogene TRBV3-2) and TRBJ1-4; tentatively, D is TRBD1 (6 bases). The CDR3 loop spans 15 amino acids. Trimming took 5 bases from V and 5 from J, leaving 15 bases between them. Germline CDR1 reads LGHDT; CDR2 reads YNNKEL (reference sequence). The CDR3 reads CASSTGHSKNEKLFF. The CDR3 nucleotides read TGTGCCAGCAGCACGGGACATAGTAAGAATGAAAAACTGTTTTTT.

Concerning this clone: At the DNA level, this CDR3 is encoded by other sequences in the same sample as well. The rearrangement links TRBV29-1 to TRBJ2-1; 11 bases align to TRBD1. With V trimmed by 6 bases and J by 3 bases, 1 base remained unmatched. Germline CDR1 SQVTM, CDR2 ANQGSEA. CDR3 length: 13 amino acids. The CDR3 region is CSVGTGGYNEQFF. The CDR3 DNA reads TGCAGCGTAGGGACAGGGGGCTACAATGAGCAGTTCTTC.